The clone carrying this T cell receptor (beta chain) was seen only a few times. A second PCR of roughly 6 to 12 cycles used a sample-barcoded 5' primer and a J-beta primer mix. A single record per CDR3 protein comes from TCRdb applying MiXCR to the 5' RACE reads. The data hold around 1,800,000 distinct CDR3 sequences, with approximately 40% observed a single time. These data are taken from a study of blood T cells in healthy people across ages. Overall study context: About one barcoded beta molecule was captured per two T cells (by template switching).

This CDR3 has 15 amino acids. The V gene end was trimmed by 1 base and the J gene end by 9 bases; junction bases not matched to a gene: 7. Germline CDR1 LGHNA, CDR2 YSLEER. Sequencing input: blood. This chain connects TRBV4-3 to TRBJ2-1, with TRBD2 identical over 9 bases. This clonotype was sampled from a human donor in good health. CDR3 DNA: TGCGCCAGCAGCCAAGTTGATAGCGGGGGTTCTGAGCAGTTCTTC. Translating it yields CASSQVDSGGSEQFF.